The entry below describes one T cell receptor (beta chain). This clone has a single count. Its antigen target is currently unknown. Per-nucleotide qualities are absent, and no much larger clonotype sits a single base away. Patients with autoimmune disease history or receiving systemic immunosuppression were excluded from the trial. Peripheral blood for TCR sequencing was drawn from every dose cohort at baseline, at cycle 4 day 1 and at cycle 7 day 1. Samples were obtained from an open-label, multicenter, first-in-human phase I dose-escalation trial of ivuxolimab. Adults with locally advanced or metastatic head and neck squamous cell, hepatocellular, melanoma or renal cell carcinoma were enrolled in the trial. Before TCR sequencing, CD4+ T cells and CD8+ T cells from peripheral blood were sorted into separate populations. The germline ends are 15 bases apart after V is trimmed by 6 bases and J by 0 bases. The CDR3 spans 15 residues, from the cysteine through the phenylalanine. Of the read, only the CDR3 DNA is kept; its 45 bases are in frame from base 1. The CDR1 and CDR2 encoded by the germline V gene are SQVTM and ANQGSEA.

Genomic DNA was extracted from sorted cells for sequencing of the TCRbeta CDR3 region. TCRbeta CDR3 regions were sequenced using the immunoSEQ Assay. TCRdb re-hosts the immuneACCESS table, in-frame sequences only. Its copies lack some clones; in the studies checked, an unresolved V gene accounts for under half of them, and the cause for the rest is not known. For this sample the table gives roughly 70,000 clones, of which 75% to 90% were detected only once. The leading ten clones occupy less than 5% of the sample. The data originate from a study of OX40 agonist ivuxolimab in advanced cancers. In the study overall: The costimulatory receptor OX40 (CD134) was targeted by ivuxolimab, a fully human IgG2 agonistic monoclonal antibody. Intravenous ivuxolimab was administered to patients every 2 weeks at six dose levels: 0.01, 0.1, 0.3, 1.5, 3 and 10 mg/kg. Of the approximately 50 dose-escalation patients, hepatocellular carcinoma was present in 19, melanoma in approximately 15, renal cell carcinoma in 9 and head and neck cancer in 9. In the dose-escalation cohort, roughly 80% of patients were male, and the mean age was around 60 years, with a range of roughly 20 to 79. Patients were allowed to have had prior anti-PD-1, anti-PD-L1 or anti-CTLA-4 therapy, and 40% of the dose-escalation patients had been treated with checkpoint inhibitors. Three dose-escalation patients achieved partial responses, one with hepatocellular carcinoma and two with cutaneous melanoma. The purpose of peripheral TCRbeta sequencing was to test whether ivuxolimab changed TCR sequence diversity and led to clonal T-cell expansion. The paper covers the monotherapy dose-escalation part of the phase I ivuxolimab trial, which included N of about 50 patients.

Broad study findings and their caveats: The antigen specificity of the peripheral T cells that underwent clonal expansion was not determined. After ivuxolimab, more expanded clones were found on average in CD8+ T cells than in CD4+ T cells. In the 0.1-3.0 mg/kg groups, partial responders were among the patients with the lowest normalized peripheral clonal expansion, particularly in CD8+ T cells. At doses from 0.1 to 3.0 mg/kg, clonal expansion was seen in both CD4+ and CD8+ blood T cells between baseline and week 6. Low levels of normalized T-cell clonal expansion were also seen in some patients who did not respond.

This TCR came from an adult with an advanced solid tumor such as melanoma, head and neck, liver or kidney cancer. The specimen comprised CD4+ or CD8+ T cells sorted from blood, sampled in a trial of the OX40 agonist ivuxolimab. In this chain, TRBV29-1 is recombined with TRBJ1-3; the D region possibly corresponds to TRBD1 (6 bases align). The CDR3 region: CSVDDGQSSGNTIYF. The DNA reads TGCAGCGTGGACGACGGACAGTCCTCTGGAAACACCATATATTTT.